This TCR beta chain was identified during a study of identifying expanded T cells in peripheral blood (dated 2019 in TCRdb). For context, the study as a whole: Four technical replicates, made by sequencing separate aliquots from the same pool of genomic DNA, were compared pairwise.

No immune events, such as infections, were documented for the healthy donors during the collection period. Blood repertoires from healthy donors were used as a training cohort for calibrating time-dependent variance in a beta-binomial model of differential abundance of T-cell clones. The training cohort included around 10 healthy donors, of whom 3 were female and 7 were male. On average the donors were around 41 years old, and their ages spanned about 29 to 64 years. Whole blood, obtained from a commercial supplier, was collected from each healthy donor at three time points spaced around 13 days apart. For immunosequencing, genomic DNA was extracted from whole blood that had not been sorted. For CDR1 and CDR2, the germline V gene lists SGHRS and YFSETQ. The CDR3 starts with the cysteine, ends with the phenylalanine, and has 15 residues. Just the 45-base CDR3 DNA is kept, in frame starting at base 1. V is trimmed back by 0 bases and J by 4 bases, and the junction contains 4 bases that no gene match accounts for.

TCRbeta CDR3 regions were profiled with the immunoSEQ Assay using bias-controlled multiplex PCR amplification of genomic DNA. The paper's processing steps were these. The absolute abundance of each unique TCRbeta CDR3 region was quantified after sequences were collapsed and filtered. Differential abundance was assessed using a binomial (Fisher-equivalent) model and a beta-binomial model in which time-dependent variance fitted from healthy donors was added. Clones with fewer than 5 combined templates were removed, and differential abundance was called for clones with a Benjamini-Hochberg FDR below 0.01. Using the form v = (b*log(k)+a)^2, the beta-binomial variance was modeled as a function of the total template count across the two samples. TCRdb mirrors the immuneACCESS table, restricted to in-frame sequences. Some clones are absent from its copies; in checked studies, under half trace to an unresolved V gene, and the reason for the others is unknown. D and trimming were read from the DNA, whereas the V and J calls and clone size are those reported in that table. The sample includes around 120,000 clones, with roughly 90% observed a single time. The ten largest clones add up to approximately 16% of the sample.

The paper's findings and limits, for the study overall: Across all healthy-donor time intervals, the beta-binomial model significantly cut both the number of clones called differentially abundant and the false-positive rate. Variance in clone template counts between roughly 2-week samples significantly increased with total template count across all healthy donors. It was expected by the authors that biological variance in healthy repertoires might increase further over much longer intervals, such as months to years. Between technical replicates the binomial model flagged approximately 1.2 differentially abundant clones, whereas over about 2 weeks the binomial model flagged about 16.4 and over roughly four weeks 19 to 20.

Of note for this clone: Which antigen it targets is not known. No per-base quality is available; no much larger clone lies one base away.

Sequenced material: blood. The TCR originated in a person between 18 and 69 years old in good health. This sequence uses TRBV5-1 and TRBJ2-5; 9 central nucleotides agree with TRBD2. The nucleotide sequence reads as follows: TGCGCCAGCAGCTTGGGTAGCGGGGGAGGAGAGACCCAGTACTTC. Protein translation: CASSLGSGGGETQYF.